This TCR beta chain was identified during a study of blood T cell repertoires in COVID-19. Study in general: Both acute and convalescent COVID-19 samples were obtained from the United States, Italy and Spain.

Profiling relied on immunoSEQ multiplex PCR, and the TCRdb table lists in-frame clones only, not all of them. Of a few hundred thousand clones in the sample, about 79% were seen once. Ages ranged from roughly 18 to 95 years, with residence in more than 20 US areas. Participants were placed into cohorts based on the clinical history they reported. This CDR3 region has 15 residues. Trimming removed 2 bases from V and 2 bases from J, with 12 bases in between. CDR1 and CDR2 from the germline V gene are MGHDK and SYGVNS. The TCR comes from a woman aged 40-49 years with acute COVID-19. The chain combines TRBV25-1 with TRBJ2-5; possibly TRBD2 for D (6 bases). The sequenced sample was PBMCs or T cells enriched from blood (not recorded which). The CDR3 region is CASSERGYFQETQYF. The CDR3 nucleotides are TGTGCCAGCAGTGAACGGGGGTACTTTCAAGAGACCCAGTACTTC.